A single sample is the source of the 28 T cell receptor beta chains below, sequenced in a study of blood T cell repertoires in COVID-19. Repertoires were generated with immunoSEQ multiplex PCR, while TCRdb's copy carries only in-frame clones and drops some. The sample lists 110,000 or so clones, 82% seen once, with 9% to 13% in the top ten. The sample was peripheral blood. The receptor source for this set is a human donor in a cohort sampled during active COVID-19.

This clone was observed many times. The chain links TRBV9 to TRBJ2-7, with D maybe TRBD2 (6 bases). The CDR3 length is 12 residues. Trimming stripped 3 bases from V and 8 bases from J, with 12 bases between. CDR1 and CDR2 (germline): SGDLS, YYNGEE. CDR3: CASSEPGGKQYF. Written as DNA, the CDR3 is TGTGCCAGCAGCGAGCCAGGCGGGAAGCAGTACTTC.

The V and J genes are TRBV3-1 (or the pseudogene TRBV3-2) and TRBJ1-6, with D tentatively TRBD1 (5 bases). The germline gives CDR1 LGHDT, CDR2 YNNKEL (reference sequence). The length of the CDR3 is 17 residues. Trimming left V 1 base short and J 10 bases short, with 20 bases between. The CDR3 is CASSQGDPGRGGSPLHF. The CDR3, as DNA: TGTGCCAGCAGCCAAGGGGACCCTGGGCGGGGTGGATCACCCCTCCACTTT.

This clone was counted a few times. The rearrangement joins TRBV2 to TRBJ2-5; D is possibly TRBD2 (5 bases). With 6 bases removed from V and 0 bases from J, the gap between germline ends came to 11 bases. The germline CDR1 and CDR2 sequences are SNHLY and FYNNEI. The CDR3 is 14 residues long. The CDR3 bases are TGTGCCAGCAGGCGGACTGCCAACCAAGAGACCCAGTACTTC. The encoded protein is CASRRTANQETQYF.

CDR3 sequence: CASSLAGTGGFQPQHF. In DNA, the CDR3 is TGTGCCAGCAGTTTAGCCGGGACAGGGGGCTTTCAGCCCCAGCATTTT. The chain has TRBV27 and TRBJ1-5; TRBD1 matches 12 bases. In germline, CDR1 is MNHEY, CDR2 SMNVEV (reference sequence). V gave up 2 bases and J gave up 6 bases; unmatched junction bases: 5. The CDR3 length is 16 residues.

This clone was recorded many times. The chain joins TRBV2 to TRBJ1-2; D unresolved. This CDR3 is 14 amino acids long. Trimming stripped 6 bases from V and 2 bases from J, with 13 bases between. The germline gives CDR1 SNHLY, CDR2 FYNNEI. The CDR3 DNA is TGTGCCAGCAGCTTAAACGGCGGAAACTATGGCTACACCTTC. Its protein product is CASSLNGGNYGYTF.

The chain employs TRBV5-1 and TRBJ1-4; weak D call: TRBD1 (5 bases). Germline assignment: CDR1 SGHRS and CDR2 YFSETQ. The V and J ends lost 4 bases and 6 bases respectively, with 16 bases between them. This CDR3 is 15 amino acids long. The CDR3 DNA is TGCGCCAGCAGCATGACGACAGAAGGGGATGAAAAACTGTTTTTT. It codes for CASSMTTEGDEKLFF.

This chain links TRBV18 with TRBJ2-1; a weak D match, TRBD2 (5 bases). CDR3 length: 17 residues. Between the trimmed V and J ends, which lost 0 bases and 2 bases, there was a span of 14 bases. The V gene's germline CDR1 is KGHSH and CDR2 LQKENI. The CDR3 DNA reads as TGTGCCAGCTCACCACCGCTTTCGGCTAGCCCCTACAATGAGCAGTTCTTC. Protein product: CASSPPLSASPYNEQFF.

DNA for the CDR3: TGTGCCAGCAGCAAAGGGACAGGGAGGCCCCTATCCCGCGTGCTCTATGGCTACACCTTC. Encoded protein: CASSKGTGRPLSRVLYGYTF. This chain uses TRBV21-1 with TRBJ1-2; the listed D gene, TRBD1, was not tested against the DNA. TRBV21-1 is a known pseudogene. The CDR3 spans 20 residues.

The chain employs TRBV7-8 and TRBJ1-6; D call uncertain. Looked up from germline, CDR1 is SGHVS and CDR2 is FQNEAQ. The CDR3 is made up of 13 amino acids. Trimming pared 0 bases from V and 8 bases from J, leaving 5 bases between. For the CDR3, the DNA is TGTGCCAGCAGCTTAGCTGGGCATTCACCCCTCCACTTT. Residues: CASSLAGHSPLHF. The full variable domain, with the rest looked up from reference TRBV7-8 and TRBJ1-6, is GAGVSQSPRYKVAKRGQDVALRCDPISGHVSLFWYQQALGQGPEFLTYFQNEAQLDKSGLPSDRFFAERPEGSVSTLKIQRTQQEDSAVYLCASSLAGHSPLHFGNGTRLTVT.

V and J are TRBV7-9 and TRBJ2-3, with no clear D. The CDR3 has 15 residues. The germline V gene has CDR1 SEHNR and CDR2 FQNEAQ (reference sequence). The germline V and J ends were trimmed by 4 bases and 1 base, with 12 bases remaining between them. This chain's CDR3 is CASSSFVAGTDTQYF. The CDR3 DNA reads as TGTGCCAGCAGCTCCTTCGTAGCTGGCACAGATACGCAGTATTTT.

V gene TRBV7-9 combines with J gene TRBJ2-7, with 9 bases aligning to TRBD1. V gave up 4 bases and J gave up 5 bases; unmatched junction bases: 9. Germline CDR1 is SEHNR and CDR2 is FQNEAQ (reference sequence). This CDR3 has 15 amino acids. For the CDR3, the DNA is TGTGCCAGCAGCTCCACAGGGGGCTTACTCAACGAGCAGTACTTC. This encodes CASSSTGGLLNEQYF.

The chain recombines TRBV15 with TRBJ2-5; perhaps TRBD2 as D (5 bases). V was pared by 5 bases and J by 7 bases, with 8 bases between. Germline values: CDR1 LNHNV, CDR2 YYDKDF (reference sequence). The CDR3 covers 11 residues. CDR3 sequence: CATSSRGTQYF. The CDR3, as DNA: TGTGCCACCAGCTCCCGGGGGACCCAGTACTTC.

V gene TRBV6-5 combines with J gene TRBJ2-7, with TRBD1 matching 11 bases. This CDR3 is 15 amino acids long. J was trimmed by 3 bases and V by 5 bases; bases with no gene match: 6. Germline CDR1 is MNHEY and CDR2 is SVGAGI. The CDR3 protein is CASSLSGTGGYEQYF. CDR3 DNA: TGTGCCAGCAGTCTCTCAGGGACAGGGGGCTACGAGCAGTACTTC.

The chain couples TRBV7-9 to TRBJ2-3; 7 bases line up with TRBD2. The V gene's germline CDR1 is SEHNR and CDR2 FQNEAQ (reference sequence). The CDR3 contains 12 residues. Unmatched junction bases numbered 2, after V lost 5 bases and J lost 6 bases. The CDR3 nucleotides are TGTGCCAGCAGCCCCGGGGGGGATACGCAGTATTTT. Translating gives CASSPGGDTQYF. The full variable domain, in which reference TRBV7-9 and TRBJ2-3 provide the parts outside the CDR3, is DTGVSQNPRHKITKRGQNVTFRCDPISEHNRLYWYRQTLGQGPEFLTYFQNEAQLEKSRLLSDRFSAERPKGSFSTLEIQRTEQGDSAMYLCASSPGGDTQYFGPGTRLTVL.

This chain connects TRBV18 to TRBJ2-3, with 14 bases lining up with TRBD2. Germline lookup yields CDR1 KGHSH and CDR2 LQKENI. J was trimmed by 2 bases and V by 6 bases; bases with no gene match: 7. This CDR3 has 17 residues. In DNA form, the CDR3 reads TGTGCCAGCTCCCCAAGACTAGCGGGGGGGATCACAGATACGCAGTATTTT. Its translation: CASSPRLAGGITDTQYF.

This clone is a singleton in its sample. The chain couples TRBV7-8 to TRBJ1-1, with 10 nucleotides matching TRBD1. Germline CDR1 and CDR2: SGHVS and FQNEAQ. The junction had 9 bases not matched to a gene; V was cut back by 6 bases and J by 5 bases. The CDR3 is made up of 15 amino acids. The CDR3: CASSSRDRGGTEAFF. CDR3 in DNA: TGTGCCAGCAGTAGCCGGGACAGGGGCGGGACTGAAGCTTTCTTT.

V gene TRBV28 combines with J gene TRBJ1-4; a possible D gene is TRBD1 (5 bases). There are 12 residues in the CDR3. Germline CDR1 MDHEN, CDR2 SYDVKM. The V end was cut by 3 bases, the J end by 7 bases, with 6 bases between. The CDR3 protein is CASSFQGEKLFF. CDR3 DNA: TGTGCCAGCAGTTTTCAGGGTGAAAAACTGTTTTTT.

This chain links TRBV19 with TRBJ2-3; 7 nucleotides line up with TRBD1. Germline V gives CDR1 LNHDA, CDR2 SQIVND (reference sequence). Trimming at V came to 5 bases and at J to 6 bases, leaving 8 bases not matched to a gene. The CDR3 totals 14 residues. CDR3 loop: CASSVIGGPDTQYF. In nucleotides, the CDR3 is TGTGCCAGTAGTGTGATAGGGGGCCCCGATACGCAGTATTTT.

This chain uses TRBV7-2 with TRBJ2-2; 9 nucleotides match TRBD2. Trimming at V came to 5 bases and at J to 0 bases, leaving 7 bases not matched to a gene. This CDR3 comprises 17 residues. CDR1 SGHTA and CDR2 FQGNSA come from the germline V gene. The CDR3 spells CASSARSGGTNTGELFF. The DNA of the CDR3 is TGTGCCAGCAGCGCTCGTAGCGGGGGAACGAACACCGGGGAGCTGTTTTTT.

V is TRBV6-1 and J is TRBJ1-5, with D perhaps matching TRBD1 (6 bases). The CDR3 contains 15 residues. Trimming removed 2 bases at V and 1 base at J, with 9 bases between. The germline V gene has CDR1 MNHNS and CDR2 SASEGT. The CDR3 bases are TGTGCCAGCAGTGAACAGGGGTACAGCAATCAGCCCCAGCATTTT. The encoded protein is CASSEQGYSNQPQHF.

CDR3 nucleotide sequence: TGTGCCAGCAGCCCGGCGGCTGGTCACAATGAGCAGTTCTTC. It yields the protein CASSPAAGHNEQFF. The chain has TRBV5-6 and TRBJ2-1; D gene ambiguous. Germline V CDR1 and CDR2: SGHDT, YYEEEE. The V end lost 4 bases, the J end lost 5 bases, and 13 bases lay between the germline ends. The CDR3 is 14 residues long.

V is TRBV5-1 and J is TRBJ1-6, with 7 bases lining up with TRBD1. V lost 4 bases to trimming and J lost 7 bases; unmatched junction nucleotides: 8. The CDR3 covers 15 residues. The germline V gene has CDR1 SGHRS and CDR2 YFSETQ. The CDR3 DNA reads TGCGCCAGCAGCACCTGGACAGGAGGGAATTCACCCCTCCACTTT. It is translated as CASSTWTGGNSPLHF. The full variable domain, its missing parts supplied by reference TRBV5-1 and TRBJ1-6, is KAGVTQTPRYLIKTRGQQVTLSCSPISGHRSVSWYQQTPGQGLQFLFEYFSETQRNKGNFPGRFSGRQFSNSRSEMNVSTLELGDSALYLCASSTWTGGNSPLHFGNGTRLTVT.

This clone was counted only a few times. The rearrangement joins TRBV19 to TRBJ1-5; 7 nucleotides match TRBD1. CDR1 and CDR2 from the germline V gene are LNHDA and SQIVND (reference sequence). This CDR3 region has 16 residues. The junction had 7 bases not matched to a gene; V was cut back by 5 bases and J by 0 bases. This chain's CDR3 is CASSLSTGNSNQPQHF. The CDR3 coding sequence is TGTGCCAGTAGTCTCTCGACAGGGAATAGCAATCAGCCCCAGCATTTT.

The chain has TRBV6-4 and TRBJ2-3; 9 nucleotides align to TRBD1. Per the germline V gene, CDR1 is MRHNA and CDR2 is SNTAGT. The ends lost 4 bases at V and 14 bases at J; junction bases unmatched: 4. CDR3 length: 11 amino acids. CDR3 sequence reads: CASSAGTGWYF. As DNA, the CDR3 is TGTGCCAGCAGTGCCGGGACAGGGTGGTATTTT.

The V and J genes are TRBV5-1 and TRBJ1-6; the D gene is possibly TRBD1 (5 bases). The CDR3 is 16 amino acids. Germline values: CDR1 SGHRS, CDR2 YFSETQ. Between the trimmed V and J ends, which lost 4 bases and 1 base, there was a span of 12 bases. The DNA for the CDR3 is TGCGCCAGCAGCAGGGGTGGGGATTCCTATAATTCACCCCTCCACTTT. Its protein is CASSRGGDSYNSPLHF.

This clone has only one observation. The rearrangement links TRBV5-1 to TRBJ2-7, with D possibly matching TRBD2 (6 bases). This CDR3 contains 11 residues. Germline CDR1 is SGHRS and CDR2 is YFSETQ. Trimming pared 5 bases from V and 7 bases from J, leaving 10 bases between. The CDR3 DNA reads as TGCGCCAGCAGAGCCGCGGGGGAGCAGTACTTC. Translation: CASRAAGEQYF.

The rearrangement links TRBV28 to TRBJ1-5; 11 nucleotides line up with TRBD1. V trimming: 2 bases; J trimming: 4 bases; junction bases outside the gene matches: 1. The CDR3 extends over 15 amino acids. Germline CDR1 and CDR2: MDHEN and SYDVKM. The CDR3 here is CASSLGTGGNQPQHF. CDR3 in DNA: TGTGCCAGCAGTTTAGGGACAGGGGGGAATCAGCCCCAGCATTTT.

This clone was picked up a small number of times. V usage is TRBV19 and J usage is TRBJ1-5; the match to TRBD1 covers 8 bases. The CDR3 covers 14 residues. The V segment lost 5 bases and the J segment 8 bases; nucleotides outside the gene matches: 8. CDR1 is LNHDA, CDR2 SQIVND, per germline (reference sequence). In DNA form, the CDR3 reads TGTGCCAGTAGTCCGACAGGGGAGATCAAGCCCCAGCATTTT. It is translated as CASSPTGEIKPQHF.